The 14 T cell receptor beta chains given below trace back to one sample, sequenced in a study of T-cell memory formation after mild COVID-19. TCRdb independently ran MiXCR on the 5' RACE reads; one entry per CDR3 protein. The data contain more than 350,000 distinct CDR3 sequences, over 20% of them singletons. The source material was PBMCs or a T cell subset sorted from them (not recorded which). The receptors derive from an adult woman who had mild COVID-19 (a few samples of this study predate the infection). Cell type and time point are not known.

This clonotype was seen a handful of times. The chain employs TRBV29-1 and TRBJ2-2, with TRBD2 identical over 8 bases. The CDR3 covers 14 residues. CDR1 and CDR2 (germline): SQVTM, ANQGSEA. Trimming at V came to 7 bases and at J to 5 bases, leaving 9 bases not matched to a gene. The CDR3 coding sequence is TGCAGCGGCGGGGGGCAGGGAAAAACCGGGGAGCTGTTTTTT. It translates to CSGGGQGKTGELFF.

The sample holds a few counts of this clonotype. The chain links TRBV12-3 or TRBV12-4 to TRBJ2-3; 8 bases are a match to TRBD2. J gave up 5 bases and V 5 bases, and 3 bases lay outside the gene matches. This CDR3 is built from 13 residues. DNA for the CDR3: TGTGCCAGCAGTCCCCTAGCGGGAGATACGCAGTATTTT. Residues: CASSPLAGDTQYF.

A few counts support this clonotype. V and J are TRBV6-2 or TRBV6-3 and TRBJ2-7; D not resolved. This CDR3 region has 13 residues. Trimming removed 6 bases at V and 3 bases at J, with 12 bases between. Germline loops: CDR1 MNHEY, CDR2 SVGEGT. CDR3 sequence: CASRKPPGYEQYF. CDR3 nucleotide sequence: TGTGCCAGCAGAAAACCCCCTGGCTACGAGCAGTACTTC.

This clonotype was seen only a few times. In DNA, the CDR3 is TGCGCCAGCAGCCAAGTCCCCAACCTTTTTGAAGCTTTCTTT. This sequence encodes CASSQVPNLFEAFF. The V gene is TRBV4-1, the J gene TRBJ1-1; D gene ambiguous. The CDR3 sequence is 14 residues long. Trimming stripped 1 base from V and 7 bases from J, with 13 bases between. The germline V gene has CDR1 MGHRA and CDR2 YSYEKL.

The rearrangement uses TRBV30 and TRBJ2-7; possibly TRBD2 for D (6 bases). The CDR3 consists of 15 residues. The ends were cut back, 0 bases at V and 2 bases at J, with 14 bases in the middle. Germline V gene data show CDR1 as GTSNPN and CDR2 as SVGIG (reference sequence). The CDR3 sequence: CAWSVRGTVTYEQYF. The CDR3 region has the DNA TGTGCCTGGAGTGTACGCGGGACGGTAACCTACGAGCAGTACTTC.

The rearrangement uses TRBV19 and TRBJ2-1, with 12 bases matching TRBD2. Trimming removed 5 bases from V and 8 bases from J; junction bases left unmatched: 7. CDR3 length: 15 residues. Germline V lookup: CDR1 LNHDA, CDR2 SQIVND (reference sequence). This chain's CDR3 is CASSDPSGGAYEQFF. CDR3 sequence (DNA): TGTGCCAGTAGTGATCCTAGCGGGGGGGCTTATGAGCAGTTCTTC.

This clonotype was detected ten times or more. The chain couples TRBV4-3 to TRBJ2-1, with unresolved D. V shed 5 bases and J shed 2 bases, with 10 bases lying between them. This CDR3 is built from 14 residues. Germline loops: CDR1 LGHNA, CDR2 YSLEER. The CDR3 loop is CASSSPGAYNEQFF. The DNA of the CDR3 is TGCGCCAGCAGCTCCCCGGGCGCCTACAATGAGCAGTTCTTC.

Many counts were recorded for this clonotype. The chain is built from TRBV18 and TRBJ2-5, with D tentatively TRBD1 (6 bases). The CDR3 is 13 residues long. V gave up 8 bases and J gave up 2 bases, with 12 bases separating them. Per the germline V gene, CDR1 is KGHSH and CDR2 is LQKENI. CDR3 sequence: CASSPGVQETQYF. The CDR3 nucleotides are TGTGCCAGCAGCCCAGGGGTTCAAGAGACCCAGTACTTC.

As for this clonotype: A junction boundary mismatches the germline segment, possibly from a read error. V gene TRBV12-3 or TRBV12-4 combines with J gene TRBJ2-3; 7 bases align to TRBD2. The CDR3 runs 15 residues. This chain's CDR3 is CASSLGTIPTDTQYF. The CDR3 nucleotides are TGTGCAAGCAGTTTGGGGACTATCCCCACAGATACGCAGTATTTT.

V is TRBV10-3 and J is TRBJ2-5; D possibly corresponds to TRBD2 (5 bases). Germline V CDR1 and CDR2: ENHRY, SYGVKD. The CDR3 contains 14 residues. Between the trimmed V and J ends, which lost 6 bases and 3 bases, there was a span of 14 bases. As DNA, the CDR3 is TGTGCCATCAGCTCGGTAGAGGGCAAAGAGACCCAGTACTTC. Amino acid sequence: CAISSVEGKETQYF.

The chain is built from TRBV12-3 or TRBV12-4 and TRBJ2-7, with D possibly TRBD2 on 6 matching bases. V was pared by 5 bases and J by 3 bases, with 11 bases between. This CDR3 has 13 amino acids. The CDR3 coding sequence is TGTGCCAGCAGTACCGGACTATACTACGAGCAGTACTTC. It is translated as CASSTGLYYEQYF.

The genes are TRBV2 and TRBJ2-1; D unclear. Germline assignment: CDR1 SNHLY and CDR2 FYNNEI. The CDR3 totals 12 residues. Trimming stripped 0 bases from V and 7 bases from J, with 4 bases between. The CDR3 region has the DNA TGTGCCAGCAGTGAAGCGACGAATGAGCAGTTCTTC. This sequence encodes CASSEATNEQFF.

This clonotype was found a few times. J is TRBJ2-3 and V is TRBV6-5; D not certain. Germline loops: CDR1 MNHEY, CDR2 SVGAGI. The V and J ends lost 5 bases and 12 bases respectively, with 12 bases between them. The CDR3 consists of 11 residues. Here the CDR3 reads CASSPGRLQYF. The CDR3 nucleotides read TGTGCCAGCAGTCCCGGACGCCTCCAGTATTTT.

V gene TRBV27 combines with J gene TRBJ2-2; D not certain. The CDR3 runs to 18 residues. Per germline, CDR1 MNHEY and CDR2 SMNVEV (reference sequence). V shed 4 bases and J shed 0 bases, with 18 bases lying between them. The CDR3, as DNA: TGTGCCAGCAGTTCTTCTGGCTGGACGCTCGCGAACACCGGGGAGCTGTTTTTT. It specifies CASSSSGWTLANTGELFF.